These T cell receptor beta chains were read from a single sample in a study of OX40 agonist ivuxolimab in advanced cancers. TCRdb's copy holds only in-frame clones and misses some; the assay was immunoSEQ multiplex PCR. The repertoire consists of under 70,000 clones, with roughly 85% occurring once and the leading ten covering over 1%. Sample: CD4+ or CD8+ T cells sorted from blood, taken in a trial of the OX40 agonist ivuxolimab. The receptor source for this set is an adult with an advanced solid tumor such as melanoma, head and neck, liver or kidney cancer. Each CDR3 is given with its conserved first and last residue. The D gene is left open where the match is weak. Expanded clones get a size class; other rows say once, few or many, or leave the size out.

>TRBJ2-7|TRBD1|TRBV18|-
CASSPYPGTGDYEQYF
TGTGCCAGCTCACCATACCCGGGGACAGGTGACTACGAGCAGTACTTC
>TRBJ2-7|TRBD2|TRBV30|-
CARGVAGDEQYF
TGTGCCCGAGGGGTAGCGGGAGACGAGCAGTACTTC
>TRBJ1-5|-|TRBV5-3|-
CASSPVGLEQHF
TGTGCCAGCAGCCCCGTGGGCCTGGAGCAGCATTTT
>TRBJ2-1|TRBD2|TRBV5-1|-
CASSSGLAGEQFF
TGCGCCAGCAGCTCTGGACTAGCGGGTGAGCAGTTCTTC
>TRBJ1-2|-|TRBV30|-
CAWSASFGAGYGYTF
-
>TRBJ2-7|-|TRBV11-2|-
CASSVGLSSSYEQYF
TGTGCCAGCAGCGTGGGACTTTCAAGCTCCTACGAGCAGTACTTC
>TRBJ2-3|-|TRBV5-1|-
CASSPLSGQSRDTQYF
TGCGCCAGCAGCCCGCTTTCAGGTCAATCAAGAGATACGCAGTATTTT
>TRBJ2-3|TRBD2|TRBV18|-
CASSHSGTSAADTQYF
TGTGCCAGCTCACACTCCGGGACTAGCGCAGCAGATACGCAGTATTTT
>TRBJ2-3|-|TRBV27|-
CASRGMGTDTQYF
TGTGCCAGCAGGGGAATGGGCACAGATACGCAGTATTTT
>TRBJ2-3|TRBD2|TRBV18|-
CASSPLAGGRDPGRNTQYF
TGTGCCAGCTCCCCCCTAGCGGGAGGGCGGGACCCCGGACGGAATACGCAGTATTTT
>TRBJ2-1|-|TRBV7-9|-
CASSLAEEREQFF
TGTGCCAGCAGCTTAGCCGAGGAGCGTGAGCAGTTCTTC
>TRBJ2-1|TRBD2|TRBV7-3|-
CASSLGPQRGRGNNEQFF
TGTGCCAGCAGCTTAGGACCCCAACGAGGGAGGGGTAACAATGAGCAGTTCTTC
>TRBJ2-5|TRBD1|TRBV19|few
CAKRQGRETQYF
TGTGCCAAACGACAGGGTCGAGAGACCCAGTACTTC
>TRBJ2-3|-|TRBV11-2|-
CASSFSPPDTQYF
TGTGCCAGCAGCTTCTCTCCCCCAGATACGCAGTATTTT
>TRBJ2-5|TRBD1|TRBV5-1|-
CASSLASTGIETQYF
TGCGCCAGCAGCTTGGCTTCGACAGGGATAGAGACCCAGTACTTC
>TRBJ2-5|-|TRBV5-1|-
CASSFSVGGETQYF
TGCGCCAGCAGCTTTAGCGTGGGGGGAGAGACCCAGTACTTC
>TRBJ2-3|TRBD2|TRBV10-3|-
CACRGTSSDTQYF
TGTGCCTGCAGAGGGACTAGTTCGGATACGCAGTATTTT
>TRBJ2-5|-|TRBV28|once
CASSHSTGHKETQYF
TGTGCCAGCAGCCATAGTACCGGCCACAAAGAGACCCAGTACTTC
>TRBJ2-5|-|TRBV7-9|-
CASSFDQGETQYF
TGTGCCAGCAGCTTCGACCAAGGAGAGACCCAGTACTTC
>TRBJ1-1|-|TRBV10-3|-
CAISFRAANEAFF
TGTGCCATCAGTTTCCGAGCGGCCAATGAAGCTTTCTTT
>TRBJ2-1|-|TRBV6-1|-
CASSQTLNEQFF
TGTGCCAGCAGTCAAACGTTAAATGAGCAGTTCTTC
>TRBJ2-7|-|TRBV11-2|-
CASSSREDSSYEQYF
TGTGCCAGCAGCTCGAGGGAGGACAGCTCCTACGAGCAGTACTTC
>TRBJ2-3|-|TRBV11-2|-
CASSLGTSGDTQYF
TGTGCCAGCAGCTTAGGGACCTCAGGGGATACGCAGTATTTT
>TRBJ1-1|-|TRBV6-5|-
CASSYSGNGDTEAFF
TGTGCCAGCAGTTACTCGGGGAATGGCGACACTGAAGCTTTCTTT
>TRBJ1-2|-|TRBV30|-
CAWSVPIQLLNYGYTF
TGTGCCTGGAGTGTACCAATACAGCTCCTAAACTATGGCTACACCTTC
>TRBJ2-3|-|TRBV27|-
CASTLRGFSTDTQYF
TGTGCCAGCACCCTTAGAGGCTTTAGCACAGATACGCAGTATTTT
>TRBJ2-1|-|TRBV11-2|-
CASSFSGDSYNEQFF
TGTGCCAGCAGCTTTTCAGGGGACTCCTACAATGAGCAGTTCTTC
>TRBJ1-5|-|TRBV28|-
CASKNQGTLSNQPQHF
TGTGCCAGCAAGAACCAGGGTACCCTTAGCAATCAGCCCCAGCATTTT
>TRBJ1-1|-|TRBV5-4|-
CASSLAKGTEAFF
TGTGCCAGCAGCTTGGCCAAGGGCACTGAAGCTTTCTTT
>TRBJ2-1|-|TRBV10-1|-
CASSGVRGFFF
TGCGCCAGCAGTGGGGTGCGGGGTTTCTTCTTC
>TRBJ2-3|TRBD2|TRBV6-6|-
CASRFGTTSTDTQYF
TGTGCCAGCAGATTCGGGACTACCAGCACAGATACGCAGTATTTT
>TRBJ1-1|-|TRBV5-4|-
CASSPLGTNAEAFF
TGTGCCAGCAGCCCCCTAGGGACCAACGCTGAAGCTTTCTTT
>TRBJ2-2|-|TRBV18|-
CASSPPGFNTGELFF
TGTGCCAGCTCTCCGCCGGGATTCAACACCGGGGAGCTGTTTTTT
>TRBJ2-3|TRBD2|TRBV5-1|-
CASSLDPLAGGTDTQYF
TGCGCCAGCAGCTTGGACCCACTAGCGGGAGGGACAGATACGCAGTATTTT
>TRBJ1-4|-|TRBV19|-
CASSITGAAPGEKLFF
TGTGCCAGTAGTATTACGGGCGCCGCTCCAGGTGAAAAACTGTTTTTT
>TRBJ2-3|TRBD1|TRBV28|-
CASSPHRGRGRTDTQYF
TGTGCCAGCAGTCCCCACAGGGGGCGGGGGAGGACAGATACGCAGTATTTT
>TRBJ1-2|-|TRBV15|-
CATSRDPPAGSYGYTF
TGTGCCACCAGCAGAGATCCCCCAGCAGGGTCCTATGGCTACACCTTC
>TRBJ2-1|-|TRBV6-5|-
CASSYSGLSSYNEQFF
TGTGCCAGCAGTTACTCAGGACTTAGCTCCTACAATGAGCAGTTCTTC
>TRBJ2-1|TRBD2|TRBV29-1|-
CSAHVGGSYNEQFF
TGCAGCGCACACGTGGGCGGGAGTTACAATGAGCAGTTCTTC
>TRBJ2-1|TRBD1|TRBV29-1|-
CSVEFRWDSGSYNEQFF
TGCAGCGTTGAATTTAGGTGGGACAGTGGCTCCTACAATGAGCAGTTCTTC
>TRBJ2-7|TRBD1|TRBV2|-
CASSVGTGDYEQYF
TGTGCCAGCAGTGTAGGGACAGGGGACTACGAGCAGTACTTC
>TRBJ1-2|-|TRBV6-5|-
CASSPDPSYGYTF
TGTGCCAGCAGCCCCGACCCCTCCTATGGCTACACCTTC
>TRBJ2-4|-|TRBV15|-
CATSRETGRLAKNIQYF
TGTGCCACCAGCAGAGAAACGGGGCGATTAGCCAAAAACATTCAGTACTTC
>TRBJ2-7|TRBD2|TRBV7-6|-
CASSPQTSIDEQYF
TGTGCCAGCAGCCCGCAGACTAGCATCGACGAGCAGTACTTC
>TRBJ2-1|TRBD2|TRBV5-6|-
CASSTGLGLAGSNEQFF
TGTGCCAGCAGCACCGGCCTGGGACTAGCGGGTTCCAATGAGCAGTTCTTC
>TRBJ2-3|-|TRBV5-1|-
CASSSGTVEAADTQYF
TGCGCCAGCAGCTCCGGGACGGTGGAGGCGGCAGATACGCAGTATTTT
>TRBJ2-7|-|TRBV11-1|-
CASSPKANEQYF
TGTGCCAGCAGCCCTAAGGCGAACGAGCAGTACTTC
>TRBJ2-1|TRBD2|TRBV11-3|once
CASSPRDSGNYNEQFF
TGTGCCAGCAGCCCCCGTGATAGCGGGAACTACAATGAGCAGTTCTTC
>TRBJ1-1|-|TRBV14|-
CASSPASWSQAFF
TGTGCCAGCAGCCCAGCAAGTTGGAGTCAAGCTTTCTTT
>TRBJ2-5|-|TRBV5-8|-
CASSLKGGGKETQYF
TGTGCCAGCAGCCTAAAGGGTGGGGGCAAGGAGACCCAGTACTTC